This TCR beta chain is from a study of T cells expressing NK-cell markers (dated by TCRdb to 2019 to 2021). Study-level background: In sorted CD3+CD56+NKG2C+, CD3+CD56+NKG2C- and CD3+CD56-NKG2C+ T-cell subsets from several donors, TCR beta-chain repertoires were profiled. Of the eight sequenced donors, seven were found to be HCMV-seropositive and one was found to be HCMV-seronegative. All eight donors whose samples were sequenced were randomly selected healthy volunteers, three of them men and five women. The libraries were sequenced on Illumina HiSeq 2000/2500, MiSeq or NextSeq, producing 2 x 150 bp reads.

A commercial ELISA kit detecting HCMV-specific IgG in serum was used to determine HCMV serostatus. Peripheral blood mononuclear cells were isolated from blood by Ficoll density gradient centrifugation. The sample was run on an Illumina HiSeq 2000. 5'RACE template switching, by which a universal primer site and unique molecular identifiers were added, was used to make TCR beta cDNA libraries. Synthesis of cDNA was primed from the TCR beta constant segment and was followed by two consecutive PCR amplification steps. On the study's bioinformatics: Reads were demultiplexed and grouped by UMI with MIGEC, and clonotypes were assembled and quantified with MiTCR. To exclude erroneous sequences, only TCR cDNA sequences supported by at least two reads were retained. Downstream repertoire analysis used the tcR package, and clonotypes were matched across fractions by CDR3 nucleotide sequence plus V segment. VDJmatch was used to annotate antigen specificity against VDJdb, with one amino acid substitution in CDR3 allowed. TCRdb reprocessed the reads; each CDR3 protein sequence makes one entry, and DNA is unavailable. The authors' filters were not applied to this entry. This sample's table carries 500,000 to 700,000 distinct CDR3 sequences. Approximately 3.6% of the sample is held by the ten biggest clonotypes.

As for this clonotype: The antigen it recognizes is unknown.

The CDR3 runs 19 residues from the cysteine to the phenylalanine. Only the protein sequence is given. The CDR1 and CDR2 encoded by the germline V gene are LGHNA and YSLEER. Study-level results and caveats: For five or six donors, the dominant CD3+CD56+NKG2C+ clonotypes were among the top 10 CD8+ clonotypes and accounted for roughly 1.0-8% of CD8+ T cells. Those dominant clonotypes were again the most abundant among CD3+CD56-NKG2C+ cells in a few donors, at roughly 25-60.1%. It remained unclear whether the expanded NKG2C-expressing T cell clones were specific for HCMV antigens.

The TCR originated in a man younger than 35 in good health. Donor details come from another sample of the same person, matched by shared clones. The rearrangement combines TRBV4-3 with TRBJ2-2; TCRdb selects TRBD2, and the lack of DNA leaves this call unchecked. Sequencing was performed on blood T cells: a sorted CD56 or NKG2C T cell subset, CD4+ or CD8+ T cells, or bulk PBMC T cells (not recorded which). The CDR3 here reads CASSPRTSGLIGDTGELFF.